The 15 T cell receptor beta chains below were found in one sample sequenced in a study of beta chain features in type 1 diabetes. Sequenced material consisted of expressed TCRB transcripts (all of the isolated RNA was reverse transcribed). Some clones are missing from TCRdb's copy, which holds only in-frame ones; the method was immunoSEQ multiplex PCR. This sample has approximately 270,000 clones, with over 11% found just once. Overall study results and limits: Within each of all four CD4+ subsets, Type 1 diabetes patients had TCRB CDR3s that were moderately but significantly shorter.

Their antigens remain unidentified. The sample consisted of naive CD4+ T cells from blood. The source of these receptors is a man aged 25 to 40 with type 1 diabetes.

This clone is a singleton in its sample. V usage is TRBV6-5 and J usage is TRBJ1-3; no clear D gene. Germline-derived CDR1 and CDR2 are MNHEY and SVGAGI. CDR3 length: 15 amino acids. V lost 6 bases and J lost 0, with 12 bases in between. The CDR3 nucleotides are TGTGCCAGCAGCCCAACTTCCTACTCTGGAAACACCATATATTTT. It codes for CASSPTSYSGNTIYF.

V and J are TRBV5-6 and TRBJ2-2; TRBD2 aligns across 11 bases. The trim removed 3 bases at V and 4 bases at J, leaving 8 bases unmatched. This CDR3 is built from 17 residues. Germline assignment: CDR1 SGHDT and CDR2 YYEEEE. This CDR3 is CASSWPPGTSGTGELFF. The CDR3 region has the DNA TGTGCCAGCAGCTGGCCCCCCGGGACTAGCGGCACCGGGGAGCTGTTTTTT.

The chain joins TRBV5-1 to TRBJ2-1; a possible D gene is TRBD2 (6 bases). Per germline, CDR1 SGHRS and CDR2 YFSETQ. V was trimmed by 4 bases and J by 3 bases, leaving 17 bases between them. The CDR3 spans 16 residues. The CDR3 DNA is TGCGCCAGCAGCCCTCAGCTAGCGAAGAACTACAATGAGCAGTTCTTC. Translating gives CASSPQLAKNYNEQFF.

V is TRBV18 and J is TRBJ2-4, with D possibly matching TRBD1 (6 bases). CDR3 size: 15 residues. The V end was cut by 3 bases, the J end by 0 bases, with 9 bases between. Per germline, CDR1 KGHSH and CDR2 LQKENI. CDR3 amino acids: CASSPQGLAKNIQYF. CDR3 DNA sequence: TGTGCCAGCTCACCCCAGGGGCTAGCCAAAAACATTCAGTACTTC.

This sequence joins TRBV13 and TRBJ2-1, with D possibly being TRBD1 (7 bases). Between the trimmed V and J ends, which lost 5 bases and 2 bases, there was a span of 22 bases. Germline-derived CDR1 and CDR2 are PRHDT and FYEKMQ (reference sequence). There are 18 residues in the CDR3. The CDR3 DNA is TGTGCCAGCAGCCAGGGGGAAGTTGCGGGATCCCCCTACAATGAGCAGTTCTTC. Protein sequence: CASSQGEVAGSPYNEQFF. Combining the CDR3 with reference TRBV13 and TRBJ2-1 gives the whole variable domain AAGVIQSPRHLIKEKRETATLKCYPIPRHDTVYWYQQGPGQDPQFLISFYEKMQSDKGSIPDRFSAQQFSDYHSELNMSSLELGDSALYFCASSQGEVAGSPYNEQFFGPGTRLTVL.

The CDR3 DNA reads as TGTGCCAGTAGCAGGGTAGGGGAGCTGTTTTTT. It is translated as CASSRVGELFF. The gene calls are TRBV19 and TRBJ2-2; weak D call: TRBD1 (5 bases). Trimming cost V 6 bases and J 8 bases, with 7 bases left between them. This CDR3 is 11 amino acids long. Germline V CDR1 and CDR2: LNHDA, SQIVND (reference sequence).

This clone has just a few counts. Here the CDR3 DNA reads TGTGCCAGCAGATCGGGAGCCACGACAGATACGCAGTATTTT. Residues: CASRSGATTDTQYF. The chain has TRBV28 and TRBJ2-3; a possible D gene is TRBD2 (6 bases). Germline V gene data show CDR1 as MDHEN and CDR2 as SYDVKM. V shed 6 bases and J shed 3 bases, with 13 bases lying between them. The CDR3 is 14 residues long.

The rearrangement links TRBV11-3 to TRBJ2-7; perhaps TRBD1 as D (5 bases). In germline, CDR1 is SGHNT, CDR2 YENEEA. Trimming took 3 bases from V and 5 from J, leaving 11 bases between them. This CDR3 is built from 13 residues. The CDR3 spells CASSLLRGHEQYF. In DNA form, the CDR3 reads TGTGCCAGCAGCTTGTTAAGGGGCCACGAGCAGTACTTC.

This clone was seen more than once but under ten times. The chain carries TRBV5-1 and TRBJ2-7, with 7 bases identical to TRBD1. This CDR3 contains 13 residues. Germline values: CDR1 SGHRS, CDR2 YFSETQ. J lost 0 bases, V lost 4 bases, and 1 base had no gene match. CDR3 coding DNA: TGCGCCAGCAGCGACAGGGCCTCCTACGAGCAGTACTTC. Encoded protein: CASSDRASYEQYF. Full variable domain (remainder filled in from reference TRBV5-1 and TRBJ2-7): KAGVTQTPRYLIKTRGQQVTLSCSPISGHRSVSWYQQTPGQGLQFLFEYFSETQRNKGNFPGRFSGRQFSNSRSEMNVSTLELGDSALYLCASSDRASYEQYFGPGTRLTVT.

The rearrangement joins TRBV9 to TRBJ2-1; 11 bases are shared with TRBD1. The germline gives CDR1 SGDLS, CDR2 YYNGEE. CDR3 length: 14 amino acids. The ends lost 0 bases at V and 13 bases at J; junction bases unmatched: 6. The DNA for the CDR3 is TGTGCCAGCAGCGTAGATCTGGGACAGGGGGGACAGTTCTTC. Its translation: CASSVDLGQGGQFF.

V is TRBV5-1 and J is TRBJ1-5, with TRBD1 identical over 8 bases. The trim removed 0 bases at V and 5 bases at J, leaving 7 bases unmatched. The CDR3 sequence is 16 residues long. CDR1 is SGHRS and CDR2 is YFSETQ in the germline V gene. DNA for the CDR3: TGCGCCAGCAGCTTGGACGGACAGGGAGGTTATCAGCCCCAGCATTTT. Protein: CASSLDGQGGYQPQHF.

The chain is built from TRBV7-8 and TRBJ2-7, with 7 bases lining up with TRBD1. The V and J ends lost 4 bases and 2 bases, in that order; junction bases with no gene match: 11. Germline V gene data show CDR1 as SGHVS and CDR2 as FQNEAQ. The CDR3 extends over 16 amino acids. The CDR3 sequence is CASSSVRDSFTYEQYF. CDR3 coding DNA: TGTGCCAGCAGCTCTGTCCGGGACAGCTTTACCTACGAGCAGTACTTC.

The chain joins TRBV19 to TRBJ2-4, with D perhaps TRBD1 (5 bases). The germline V and J ends were trimmed by 4 bases and 8 bases, with 15 bases remaining between them. The length of the CDR3 is 14 residues. The germline V gene has CDR1 LNHDA and CDR2 SQIVND (reference sequence). This chain's CDR3 is CASSTGPRRDIQYF. CDR3 bases: TGTGCCAGTAGTACAGGGCCCCGTCGGGACATTCAGTACTTC. Full variable domain (remainder filled in from reference TRBV19 and TRBJ2-4): DGGITQSPKYLFRKEGQNVTLSCEQNLNHDAMYWYRQDPGQGLRLIYYSQIVNDFQKGDIAEGYSVSREKKESFPLTVTSAQKNPTAFYLCASSTGPRRDIQYFGAGTRLSVL.

On this clone: Within the sample, other DNA sequences also encode this same CDR3. J is TRBJ2-5 and V is TRBV18; TRBD1 might be the D (6 bases). V was clipped by 3 bases and J by 2 bases, with 13 bases between them. CDR1 is KGHSH, CDR2 LQKENI, per germline. CDR3 length: 15 amino acids. The CDR3 protein is CASSPQQGSQETQYF. The CDR3 DNA follows: TGTGCCAGCTCACCCCAACAGGGATCTCAAGAGACCCAGTACTTC.

This clone was observed a few times. J is TRBJ2-1 and V is TRBV5-1; 7 bases fit TRBD2. Germline values: CDR1 SGHRS, CDR2 YFSETQ. The V and J ends lost 4 bases and 3 bases, in that order; junction bases with no gene match: 16. This CDR3 has 18 amino acids. The CDR3 coding sequence is TGCGCCAGCAGCCTGACGAGAACCGGGAGGAACTACTACAATGAGCAGTTCTTC. As protein: CASSLTRTGRNYYNEQFF.